This TCR beta chain was identified during a study of T-cell memory formation after mild COVID-19. Each CDR3 protein gets one entry after TCRdb re-called the 5' RACE reads with MiXCR. Of about 420,000 distinct CDR3 sequences in the sample, more than 20% were seen once. This CDR3 has 15 amino acids. V was pared by 2 bases and J by 3 bases, with 11 bases between. Looked up from germline, CDR1 is SEHNR and CDR2 is FQNEAQ (reference sequence). This clonotype was counted a few times. This chain connects TRBV7-9 to TRBJ2-1; TRBD1 is a possible D gene (6 bases). The material sequenced was PBMCs or a T cell subset sorted from them (not recorded which). The sequence was obtained from an adult woman who had mild COVID-19 (a few samples of this study predate the infection). Cell type and time point are not known. The CDR3 reads CASSLLGQYYNEQFF. CDR3 DNA: TGTGCCAGCAGCTTATTAGGACAGTACTACAATGAGCAGTTCTTC.